This T cell receptor (beta chain) was recorded in a study of cytomegalovirus exposure and HLA in healthy donors. Regarding the study as a whole: TCR beta sequences reportedly predicted most subjects' HLA-A and HLA-B alleles accurately. A later analysis found TCR association rates differed by HLA locus, highest for DRB1 and lowest for HLA-C.

Primers for the PCR totalled 60 Vbeta and 13 Jbeta. Here immunoSEQ multiplex PCR was the method, and the copy in TCRdb shows in-frame clones only, minus some. The sample carries about 41,000 clones, approximately 81% recorded once. A word on this clone: The antigen is not known.

Despite likely unrecorded immune exposures, the donors were nominally healthy at the time of sampling. This TCR derives from a man aged 45-60 years in good health and CMV-seronegative. The sample consisted of PBMCs.

Written as DNA, the CDR3 is TGTGCCAGCAGTTTTCGGACAGGCCCCAGCGAGCAGTACTTC. Translating it yields CASSFRTGPSEQYF. The chain carries TRBV6-1 and TRBJ2-7, with 7 bases aligning to TRBD1. J gave up 6 bases and V 5 bases, and 10 bases lay outside the gene matches. Germline assignment: CDR1 MNHNS and CDR2 SASEGT. This CDR3 spans 14 amino acids.